This TCR beta chain was retrieved from a study of blood T cells in healthy people across ages. The germline CDR1 and CDR2 sequences are SNHLY and FYNNEI. Trimming removed 6 bases at V and 13 bases at J, with 16 bases between. CDR3 length equals 12 residues. A second 7 to 11 cycle PCR used barcoded and J-beta primers. One entry per CDR3 protein results from TCRdb running MiXCR on the 5' RACE reads. The sample carries about 1.5 million distinct CDR3 sequences, around 40% recorded once. The TCR sequence derives from a woman younger than 35 in good health. This chain uses TRBV2 with TRBJ2-1; D is unresolved. Material: blood. The CDR3 region has the DNA TGTGCCAGCAGGGCCGACCCTAGACGTCAGTTCTTC. Its protein is CASRADPRRQFF.